This passage covers 15 T cell receptor beta chains from one sample sequenced in a study of tumor and adjacent non-tumor tissue in lung cancer. A modified ARM-PCR protocol with three rounds of nested PCR amplified TCRbeta. TCRdb analysed the multiplex PCR reads with MiXCR anew, one entry per CDR3 protein. This sample has over 110,000 distinct CDR3 sequences, with around 61% found just once. RNA was extracted from bulk tissue without any cell sorting. Sequenced input: lung tumor tissue. The receptors stem from a man between 60 and 75 years old with small cell lung cancer.

With respect to this clonotype: A junction end diverges from the germline sequence, so it may reflect a read error. The V gene is TRBV11-3, the J gene TRBJ2-1, with D perhaps matching TRBD2 (5 bases). CDR1 and CDR2 (germline): SGHNT, YENEEA. The CDR3 totals 12 residues. CDR3 bases: TGTGCCAGCAGCCGAGACCGGGATGAGCAGTCCTTC. Translated, it gives CASSRDRDEQSF.

Of note for this clonotype: This could be a read error, since a much larger clone is one nucleotide away. The J gene is TRBJ2-2, the V gene TRBV4-2; D perhaps matches TRBD2 (7 bases). This CDR3 region has 14 residues. Germline CDR1 is LGHNA and CDR2 is YNFKEQ. V lost 8 bases, J lost 8 bases, and 18 bases lay in between. The CDR3 nucleotides are TGTGCCAGCGAGGGGGGCGGGAGAAGGGGGGAGCTGTTTTTT. Translated: CASEGGGRRGELFF.

This rearrangement joins TRBV6-5 to TRBJ2-2; 7 nucleotides match TRBD2. The germline V gene has CDR1 MNHEY and CDR2 SVGAGI. Trimming removed 2 bases from V and 4 bases from J; junction bases left unmatched: 16. The CDR3 covers 19 residues. CDR3 sequence: CASSYPPSGPLGGTGELFF. In nucleotides, the CDR3 is TGTGCCAGCAGTTACCCCCCTAGCGGACCCCTGGGGGGCACCGGGGAGCTGTTTTTT.

This clonotype was seen only a few times. The chain uses TRBV7-8 and TRBJ2-1; 10 bases agree with TRBD2. Germline-derived CDR1 and CDR2 are SGHVS and FQNEAQ. There are 19 residues in the CDR3. V shed 0 bases and J 3 bases; nucleotides not matched to a gene: 11. CDR3 protein: CASSLALSSGRGNYNEQFF. CDR3 nucleotides: TGTGCCAGCAGCTTAGCGCTTTCTAGCGGGAGAGGGAACTACAATGAGCAGTTCTTC.

Points on this clonotype: The CDR3 does not close with the conserved phenylalanine or tryptophan, likely indicating a read error. V usage is TRBV6-5 and J usage is TRBJ2-5, with no clear D. The germline V and J ends were trimmed by 5 bases and 5 bases, with 6 bases remaining between them. The CDR3 has 11 residues. Germline V gene data show CDR1 as MNHEY and CDR2 as SVGAGI. The CDR3 DNA reads as TGTGCCAGCAGTCTCTACGAGACCCAGTACTCC. Its protein product is CASSLYETQYS.

Comments on this clonotype: Germline and junction disagree at one end, which may indicate a read error. The V call is TRBV28, the J call TRBJ2-7; 9 nucleotides line up with TRBD1. In germline, CDR1 is MDHEN, CDR2 SYDVKM. The CDR3 is 13 amino acids. CDR3 residues: CASMGQGCYDQYF. The CDR3 bases are TGTGCCAGCATGGGACAGGGATGCTACGATCAGTACTTC.

The chain is built from TRBV5-4 and TRBJ1-2; D perhaps matches TRBD1 (5 bases). Germline values: CDR1 SGHNT, CDR2 YYREEE (reference sequence). Trimming took 2 bases from V and 0 from J, leaving 5 bases between them. The CDR3 extends over 13 amino acids. The CDR3: CASSFRANYGYTF. The CDR3 region has the DNA TGTGCCAGCAGCTTCAGGGCTAACTATGGCTACACCTTC.

The chain couples TRBV20-1 to TRBJ2-1, with D uncertain. The CDR3 runs 14 residues. V dropped 4 bases and J dropped 1 base, with 11 bases sitting between them. CDR1 and CDR2 (germline): DFQATT, SNEGSKA (reference sequence). The DNA for the CDR3 is TGCAGTGCTATAAATAGCAGGTCCTACAATGAGCAGTTCTTC. It codes for CSAINSRSYNEQFF.

Worth noting for this clonotype: A read error is likely, as this CDR3 ends without the conserved phenylalanine or tryptophan. The rearrangement joins TRBV6-5 to TRBJ1-1, with D maybe TRBD1 (5 bases). Germline lookup yields CDR1 MNHEY and CDR2 SVGAGI. This CDR3 has 14 residues. The CDR3 bases are TGTGCCAGCAGTTATAGGGGACTAGAGACTGGAGCTTTCTTA. Encoded protein: CASSYRGLETGAFL.

This clonotype was counted a few times. The gene calls are TRBV12-3 or TRBV12-4 and TRBJ2-2; 7 bases are shared with TRBD1. The CDR3 runs 14 residues. Germline trimming cut 4 bases from V and 7 bases from J; bases unmatched to any gene: 6. CDR3 nucleotides: TGTGCCAGCAGTTCACAGGGGATTATCGGGGAGCTGTTTTTT. Amino acids: CASSSQGIIGELFF.

In the case of this clonotype: A much larger clone sits a single nucleotide away, making a read error possible. J is TRBJ1-6 and V is TRBV6-6; no definite D call. The CDR3 is 16 amino acids. The germline V gene has CDR1 MNHNY and CDR2 SVGAGI (reference sequence). The CDR3 region has the DNA TGTGCCAGCAGTTACATTGCGAGCTCCTATAATTCACCCCTCCAGTTT. Amino acid sequence: CASSYIASSYNSPLQF.

Note on this clonotype: The conserved closing phenylalanine or tryptophan is absent in this CDR3, likely reflecting a read error. The rearrangement joins TRBV6-1 to TRBJ2-6, with D perhaps TRBD2 (5 bases). CDR1 and CDR2 (germline): MNHNS, SASEGT. The CDR3 is 16 residues long. The CDR3 coding sequence is TGTGCCGGCAGTGAGGATGCGGGTTCTGGGGCCAACGTCCTGACTCTC. It translates to CAGSEDAGSGANVLTL.

Comments on this clonotype: Mismatch with germline at one junction end may stem from a read error. The rearrangement joins TRBV11-2 to TRBJ2-1; D may match TRBD1 or TRBD2 (5 bases each). CDR3 length: 14 amino acids. Germline CDR1 and CDR2: SGHAT and FQNNGV. This CDR3 reads CASQKRQGYNEQSF. Written as DNA, the CDR3 is TGTGCCAGCCAGAAGCGGCAGGGCTACAACGAGCAGTCCTTC.

The chain links TRBV6-6 to TRBJ1-1; the D gene is possibly TRBD1 (5 bases). There are 13 residues in the CDR3. CDR1 and CDR2 from the germline V gene are MNHNY and SVGAGI (reference sequence). The germline V and J ends were trimmed by 8 bases and 1 base, with 11 bases remaining between them. CDR3 in DNA: TGTGCCAGCGCTGGGGGTGGGAACACTGAAGCTTTCTTT. Translated, it gives CASAGGGNTEAFF.

This chain links TRBV20-1 with TRBJ2-7, with 9 bases lining up with TRBD1. V shed 3 bases, J shed 4 bases, and the junction held 7 bases outside the gene matches. Germline-derived CDR1 and CDR2 are DFQATT and SNEGSKA (reference sequence). The CDR3 runs to 14 residues. The CDR3 DNA reads as TGCAGTGCTAGCACCGGGACAGGGAAATACGAGCAGTACTTC. Translated: CSASTGTGKYEQYF.